The 15 T cell receptor beta chains reported below all come from one sample, sequenced in a study of cytomegalovirus exposure and HLA in healthy donors. A multiplex PCR was run with 60 Vbeta primers and 13 Jbeta primers. Repertoires were generated with immunoSEQ multiplex PCR, while TCRdb's copy carries only in-frame clones and drops some. The data hold more than 100,000 clones, with over 65% observed a single time. Sequencing was done on a sample of PBMCs. The receptors were gathered from a woman aged 40 to 50 in good health and CMV-seropositive.

Only a few counts were recorded for this clone. V is TRBV19 and J is TRBJ2-7, with D possibly matching TRBD1 (6 bases). Germline V gene sequence: CDR1 LNHDA, CDR2 SQIVND (reference sequence). CDR3 size: 15 residues. The V end was cut by 5 bases, the J end by 2 bases, with 16 bases between. The DNA of the CDR3 is TGTGCCAGTAGTCCTCTCAAGACAGGTACCTACGAGCAGTACTTC. It translates to CASSPLKTGTYEQYF.

The J gene is TRBJ2-1, the V gene TRBV6-6, with D tentatively TRBD2 (5 bases). The CDR3 is made up of 16 amino acids. V lost 2 bases to trimming and J lost 5 bases, with 16 bases between them. In germline, CDR1 is MNHNY, CDR2 SVGAGI (reference sequence). CDR3 amino acids: CASSYTLGGRNNEQFF. CDR3 in DNA: TGTGCCAGCAGTTACACCCTTGGCGGGCGTAACAATGAGCAGTTCTTC.

The gene calls are TRBV2 and TRBJ2-5, with 13 bases aligning to TRBD2. V lost 6 bases to trimming and J lost 7 bases; unmatched junction nucleotides: 11. The CDR3 extends over 16 amino acids. Germline V gives CDR1 SNHLY, CDR2 FYNNEI. The CDR3 region is CASSSGTSGTSGTQYF. DNA for the CDR3: TGTGCCAGCAGCTCCGGGACTAGCGGGACCAGCGGGACCCAGTACTTC. Full variable domain (missing parts from reference TRBV2 and TRBJ2-5): EPEVTQTPSHQVTQMGQEVILRCVPISNHLYFYWYRQILGQKVEFLVSFYNNEISEKSEIFDDQFSVERPDGSNFTLKIRSTKLEDSAMYFCASSSGTSGTSGTQYFGPGTRLLVL.

This sequence joins TRBV28 and TRBJ2-3; tentatively, D is TRBD1 (6 bases). Germline V lookup: CDR1 MDHEN, CDR2 SYDVKM. Trimming shortened V by 2 bases and J by 3 bases, and 12 bases separated the two germline ends. The CDR3 runs to 15 residues. The chain's CDR3 is CASSLIQGETDTQYF. CDR3 coding DNA: TGTGCCAGCAGTTTAATACAGGGTGAGACAGATACGCAGTATTTT.

The table lists this clone with a few counts. The chain joins TRBV19 to TRBJ2-7, with D uncertain. The CDR3 runs 15 residues. V was pared by 1 base and J by 0 bases, with 10 bases between. Germline lookup yields CDR1 LNHDA and CDR2 SQIVND (reference sequence). This chain's CDR3 is CASSIGPPNSYEQYF. CDR3 DNA: TGTGCCAGTAGTATAGGCCCTCCTAACTCCTACGAGCAGTACTTC.

The genes are TRBV10-3 and TRBJ1-5, with 7 bases identical to TRBD1. Germline V lookup: CDR1 ENHRY, CDR2 SYGVKD. The CDR3 sequence is 15 residues long. V lost 10 bases, J lost 0 bases, and 9 bases stayed unmatched. The CDR3 sequence: CATWDSPYSNQPQHF. Here the CDR3 DNA reads TGTGCCACTTGGGACAGCCCTTATAGCAATCAGCCCCAGCATTTT.

As regards this clone: At one boundary the junction diverges from the germline segment, which might be a read error. CDR3 nucleotide sequence: TGTTCCAGCAGCTTACTTCCCACGGGACTAGCGAACAATGAGCAGTTCTTC. Translating gives CSSSLLPTGLANNEQFF. The gene calls are TRBV7-9 and TRBJ2-1; 10 bases line up with TRBD2. The CDR3 contains 17 residues. Germline values: CDR1 SEHNR, CDR2 FQNEAQ (reference sequence).

V is TRBV10-3 and J is TRBJ1-6; tentatively, D is TRBD1 (6 bases). The V gene's germline CDR1 is ENHRY and CDR2 SYGVKD. CDR3 length equals 13 residues. The V and J ends lost 5 bases and 10 bases respectively, with 12 bases between them. CDR3 sequence (DNA): TGTGCCATCAGTTCGCCAGGGGTATCACCCCTCCACTTT. Its protein is CAISSPGVSPLHF.

V usage is TRBV11-3 and J usage is TRBJ1-1; tentatively, D is TRBD1 (5 bases). Between the trimmed V and J ends, which lost 5 bases and 5 bases, there was a span of 12 bases. Germline CDR1 SGHNT, CDR2 YENEEA. This CDR3 comprises 13 residues. In DNA form, the CDR3 reads TGTGCCAGCAGCCTACAGGTCCTGACTGAAGCTTTCTTT. As protein: CASSLQVLTEAFF.

The rearrangement uses TRBV27 and TRBJ1-3; D is unresolved. In germline, CDR1 is MNHEY, CDR2 SMNVEV (reference sequence). Trimming took 5 bases from V and 1 from J, leaving 12 bases between them. This CDR3 contains 15 residues. The DNA for the CDR3 is TGTGCCAGCAGTCCCGCGGGAGGGTCTGGAAACACCATATATTTT. Its translation is CASSPAGGSGNTIYF.

The rearrangement joins TRBV27 to TRBJ2-1, with 8 positions matching TRBD2. The CDR3 sequence is 15 residues long. CDR1 is MNHEY, CDR2 SMNVEV, per germline (reference sequence). Trimming removed 6 bases from V and 4 bases from J; junction bases left unmatched: 8. CDR3 sequence: CASRPTSVGYNEQFF. The CDR3 bases are TGTGCCAGCAGACCGACTAGCGTCGGGTACAATGAGCAGTTCTTC.

V and J are TRBV5-1 and TRBJ1-6, with 7 bases fitting TRBD1. Unmatched junction bases numbered 6, after V lost 4 bases and J lost 5 bases. Germline V gene lookup returns CDR1 SGHRS and CDR2 YFSETQ. The CDR3 spans 15 residues. Written as DNA, the CDR3 is TGCGCCAGCAGCCCCGGGACAGCAGATAATTCACCCCTCCACTTT. This sequence encodes CASSPGTADNSPLHF.

The gene calls are TRBV27 and TRBJ1-6; D unclear. This CDR3 has 15 amino acids. Trimming took off 3 bases at V and 5 bases at J, with 11 bases between the two ends. Germline V gives CDR1 MNHEY, CDR2 SMNVEV (reference sequence). CDR3 loop: CASSFSLLNNSPLHF. CDR3 sequence (DNA): TGTGCCAGCAGTTTCTCTCTACTGAATAATTCACCCCTCCACTTT.

This clone has a handful of counts. CDR3 sequence (DNA): TGTGCCAGCAGCCAACGTCCGGGACAGGGGAGTGAGACCCAGTACTTC. Protein: CASSQRPGQGSETQYF. This chain joins TRBV14 and TRBJ2-5; TRBD1 matches 10 bases. Looked up from germline, CDR1 is SGHDN and CDR2 is FVKESK. Trimming at V came to 2 bases and at J to 5 bases, leaving 8 bases not matched to a gene. CDR3 size: 16 residues.

This chain joins TRBV7-9 and TRBJ1-5, with a possible D match to TRBD1 (6 bases). V lost 1 base to trimming and J lost 4 bases, with 17 bases between them. The CDR3 contains 17 residues. CDR1 is SEHNR, CDR2 FQNEAQ, per germline (reference sequence). The CDR3 DNA sequence: TGTGCCAGCAGCTTAGGGACGGGGGGCTATAGAAATCAGCCCCAGCATTTT. Encoded protein: CASSLGTGGYRNQPQHF.